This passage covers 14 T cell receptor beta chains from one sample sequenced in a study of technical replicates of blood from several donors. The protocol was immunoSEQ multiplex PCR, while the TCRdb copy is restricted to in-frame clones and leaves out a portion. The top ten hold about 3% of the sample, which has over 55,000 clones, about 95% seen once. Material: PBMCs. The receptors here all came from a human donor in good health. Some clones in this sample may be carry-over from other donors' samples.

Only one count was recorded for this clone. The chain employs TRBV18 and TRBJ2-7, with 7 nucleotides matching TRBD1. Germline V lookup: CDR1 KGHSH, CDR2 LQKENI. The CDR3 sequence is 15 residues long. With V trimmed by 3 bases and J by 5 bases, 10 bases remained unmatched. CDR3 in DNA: TGTGCCAGCTCACCCACGACGGACAGGTCCCACGAGCAGTACTTC. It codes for CASSPTTDRSHEQYF.

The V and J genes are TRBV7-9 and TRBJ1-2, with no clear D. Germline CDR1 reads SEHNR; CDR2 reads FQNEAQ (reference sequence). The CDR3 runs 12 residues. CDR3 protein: CAPEEIAYGYTF. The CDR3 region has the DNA TGTGCTCCAGAGGAAATTGCCTATGGCTACACCTTC.

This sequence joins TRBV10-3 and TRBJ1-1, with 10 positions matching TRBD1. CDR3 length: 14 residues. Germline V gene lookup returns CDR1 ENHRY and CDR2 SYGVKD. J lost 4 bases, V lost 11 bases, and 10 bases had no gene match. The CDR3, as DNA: TGTGCCTCAAGGACAGGGGGTATCTCCACTGAAGCTTTCTTT. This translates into CASRTGGISTEAFF.

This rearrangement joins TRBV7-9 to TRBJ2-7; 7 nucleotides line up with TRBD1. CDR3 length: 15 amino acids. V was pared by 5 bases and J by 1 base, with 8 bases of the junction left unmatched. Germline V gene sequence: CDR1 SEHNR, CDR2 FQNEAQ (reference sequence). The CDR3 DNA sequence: TGTGCCAGCAGCAACCCCGGGACAGAGTCCTACGAGCAGTACTTC. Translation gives CASSNPGTESYEQYF.

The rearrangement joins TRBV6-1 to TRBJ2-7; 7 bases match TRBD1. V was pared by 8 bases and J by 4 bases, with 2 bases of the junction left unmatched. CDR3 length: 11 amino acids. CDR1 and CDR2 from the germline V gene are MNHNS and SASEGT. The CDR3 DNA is TGTGCCAGCGGACAGGTGTACGAGCAGTACTTC. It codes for CASGQVYEQYF.

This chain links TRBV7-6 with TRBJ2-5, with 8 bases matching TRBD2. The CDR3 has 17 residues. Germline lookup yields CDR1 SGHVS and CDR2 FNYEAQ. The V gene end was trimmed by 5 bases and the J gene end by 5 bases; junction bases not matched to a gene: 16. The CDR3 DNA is TGTGCCAGCAGCAGATACGGCATCACTAGCGGCCGGGAGACCCAGTACTTC. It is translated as CASSRYGITSGRETQYF.

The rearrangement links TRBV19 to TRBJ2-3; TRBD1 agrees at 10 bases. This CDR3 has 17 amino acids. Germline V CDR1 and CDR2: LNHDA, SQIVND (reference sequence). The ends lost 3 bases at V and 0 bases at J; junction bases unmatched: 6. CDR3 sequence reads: CASSIGTGVISTDTQYF. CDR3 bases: TGTGCCAGTAGTATTGGGACAGGGGTGATCAGCACAGATACGCAGTATTTT.

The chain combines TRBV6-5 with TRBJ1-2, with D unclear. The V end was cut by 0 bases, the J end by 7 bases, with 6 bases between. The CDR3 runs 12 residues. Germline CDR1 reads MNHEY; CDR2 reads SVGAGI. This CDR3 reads CASSYSESGYTF. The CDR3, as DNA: TGTGCCAGCAGTTACTCAGAGTCTGGCTACACCTTC.

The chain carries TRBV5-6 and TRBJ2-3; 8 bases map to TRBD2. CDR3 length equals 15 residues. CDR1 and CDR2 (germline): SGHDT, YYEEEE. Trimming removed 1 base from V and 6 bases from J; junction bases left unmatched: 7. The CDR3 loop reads CASSLKLSGGDTQYF. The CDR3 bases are TGTGCCAGCAGCTTGAAACTTTCGGGGGGGGATACGCAGTATTTT.

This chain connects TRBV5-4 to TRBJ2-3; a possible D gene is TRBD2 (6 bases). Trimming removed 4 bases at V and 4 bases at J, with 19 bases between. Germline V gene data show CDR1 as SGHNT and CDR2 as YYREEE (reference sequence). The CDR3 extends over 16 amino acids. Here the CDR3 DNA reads TGTGCCAGCAGCCGCGAGTTGGGACTGAGGGCAGATACGCAGTATTTT. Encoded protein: CASSRELGLRADTQYF.

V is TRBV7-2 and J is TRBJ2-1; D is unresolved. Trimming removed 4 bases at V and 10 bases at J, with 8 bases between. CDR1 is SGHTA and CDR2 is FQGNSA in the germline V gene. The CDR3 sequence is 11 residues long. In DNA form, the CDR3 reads TGTGCCAGCAGCTATTCACTGGAGCAGTTCTTC. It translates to CASSYSLEQFF.

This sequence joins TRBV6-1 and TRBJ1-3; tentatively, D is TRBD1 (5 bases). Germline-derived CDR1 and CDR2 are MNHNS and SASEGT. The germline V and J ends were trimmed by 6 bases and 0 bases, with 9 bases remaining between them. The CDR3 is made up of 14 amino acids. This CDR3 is CASRGGASGNTIYF. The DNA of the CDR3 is TGTGCCAGCAGAGGAGGGGCCTCTGGAAACACCATATATTTT.

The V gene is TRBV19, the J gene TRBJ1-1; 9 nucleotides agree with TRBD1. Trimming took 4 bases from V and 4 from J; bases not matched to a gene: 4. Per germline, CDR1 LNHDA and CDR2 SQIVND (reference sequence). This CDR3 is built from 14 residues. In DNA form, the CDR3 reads TGTGCCAGTAGTACCGGACAGGGGAGCACTGAAGCTTTCTTT. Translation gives CASSTGQGSTEAFF.

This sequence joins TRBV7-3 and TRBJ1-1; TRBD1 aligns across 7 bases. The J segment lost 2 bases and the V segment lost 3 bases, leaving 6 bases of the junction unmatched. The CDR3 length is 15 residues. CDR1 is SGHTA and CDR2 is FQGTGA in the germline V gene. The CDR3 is CASSFGRQGNTEAFF. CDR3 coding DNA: TGTGCCAGCAGCTTCGGTAGACAGGGCAACACTGAAGCTTTCTTT.